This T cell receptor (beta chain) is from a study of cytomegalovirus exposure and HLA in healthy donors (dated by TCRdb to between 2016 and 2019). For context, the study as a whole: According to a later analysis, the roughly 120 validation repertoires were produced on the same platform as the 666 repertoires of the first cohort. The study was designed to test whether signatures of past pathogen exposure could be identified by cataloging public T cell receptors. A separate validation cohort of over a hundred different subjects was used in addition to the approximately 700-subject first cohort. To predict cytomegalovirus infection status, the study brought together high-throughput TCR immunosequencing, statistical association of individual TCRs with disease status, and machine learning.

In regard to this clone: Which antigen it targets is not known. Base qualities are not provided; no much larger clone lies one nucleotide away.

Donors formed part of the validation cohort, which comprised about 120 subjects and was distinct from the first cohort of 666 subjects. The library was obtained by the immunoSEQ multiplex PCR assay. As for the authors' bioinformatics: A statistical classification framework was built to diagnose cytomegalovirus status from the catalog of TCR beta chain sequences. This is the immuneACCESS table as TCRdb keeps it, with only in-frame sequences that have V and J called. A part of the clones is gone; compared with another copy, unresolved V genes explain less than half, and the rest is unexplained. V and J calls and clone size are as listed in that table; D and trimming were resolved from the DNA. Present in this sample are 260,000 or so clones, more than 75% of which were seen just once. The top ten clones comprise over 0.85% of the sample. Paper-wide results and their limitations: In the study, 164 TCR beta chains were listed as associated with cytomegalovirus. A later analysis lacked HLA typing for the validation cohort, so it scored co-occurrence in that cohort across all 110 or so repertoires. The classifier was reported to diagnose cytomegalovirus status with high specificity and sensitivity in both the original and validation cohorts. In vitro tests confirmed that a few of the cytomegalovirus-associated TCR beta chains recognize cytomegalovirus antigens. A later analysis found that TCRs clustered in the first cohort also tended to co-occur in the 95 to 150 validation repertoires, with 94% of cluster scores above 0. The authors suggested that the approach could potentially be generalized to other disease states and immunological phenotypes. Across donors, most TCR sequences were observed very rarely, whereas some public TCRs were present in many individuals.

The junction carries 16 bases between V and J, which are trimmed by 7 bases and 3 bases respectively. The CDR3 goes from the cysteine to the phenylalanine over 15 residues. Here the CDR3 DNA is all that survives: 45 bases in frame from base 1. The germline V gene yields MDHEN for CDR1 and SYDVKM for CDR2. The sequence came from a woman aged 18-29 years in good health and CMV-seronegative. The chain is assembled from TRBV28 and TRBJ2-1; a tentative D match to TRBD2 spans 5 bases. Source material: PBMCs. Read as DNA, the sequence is TGTGCCAGCACCGGGAAGGAACTAAGCTACAATGAGCAGTTCTTC. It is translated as CASTGKELSYNEQFF. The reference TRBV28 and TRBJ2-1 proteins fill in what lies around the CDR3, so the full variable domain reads DVKVTQSSRYLVKRTGEKVFLECVQDMDHENMFWYRQDPGLGLRLIYFSYDVKMKEKGDIPEGYSVSREKKERFSLILESASTNQTSMYLCASTGKELSYNEQFFGPGTRLTVL.